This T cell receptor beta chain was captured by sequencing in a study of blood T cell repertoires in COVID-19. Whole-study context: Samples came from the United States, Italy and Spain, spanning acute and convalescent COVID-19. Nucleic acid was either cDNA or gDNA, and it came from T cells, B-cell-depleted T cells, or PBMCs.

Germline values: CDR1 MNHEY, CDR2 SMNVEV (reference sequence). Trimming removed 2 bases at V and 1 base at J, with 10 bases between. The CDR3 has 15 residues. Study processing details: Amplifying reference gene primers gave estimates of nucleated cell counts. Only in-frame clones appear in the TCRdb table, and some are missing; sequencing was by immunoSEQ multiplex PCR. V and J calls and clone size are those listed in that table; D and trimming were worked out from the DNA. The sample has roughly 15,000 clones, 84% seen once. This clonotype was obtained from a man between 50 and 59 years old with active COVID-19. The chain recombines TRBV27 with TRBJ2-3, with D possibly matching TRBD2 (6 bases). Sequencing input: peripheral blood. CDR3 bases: TGTGCCAGCAGTTTACCGGGAGTGGGCACAGATACGCAGTATTTT. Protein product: CASSLPGVGTDTQYF.